The clone carrying this TCR beta chain was counted once. The target antigen is unknown. Separate from the 666-subject first cohort was the approximately 120-subject validation cohort, to which the donors belonged. This specimen comes from a study of cytomegalovirus exposure and HLA in healthy donors. Study-level results: Rarity held for most TCR sequences, but there were some public TCRs that occurred in many donors. Published work reported that the classifier diagnosed cytomegalovirus status with high specificity and sensitivity. One later analysis, an examination of the roughly 110 validation repertoires, found that first-cohort TCR clusters tended to co-occur in them.

J lost 4 bases, V lost 6 bases, and 6 bases had no gene match. The CDR3 is 13 amino acids. Germline lookup yields CDR1 MDHEN and CDR2 SYDVKM. Measured with immunoSEQ multiplex PCR; TCRdb has only the in-frame clones, and not every one. Of over 150,000 clones in the sample, about 85% were seen once. Material for sequencing was PBMCs. This chain links TRBV28 with TRBJ2-7; 7 nucleotides agree with TRBD1. This receptor was taken from a man younger than 35 in good health and CMV-seropositive. The CDR3 DNA reads as TGTGCCAGCAGCCCGACAGGGAATTACGAGCAGTACTTC. Its protein product is CASSPTGNYEQYF.